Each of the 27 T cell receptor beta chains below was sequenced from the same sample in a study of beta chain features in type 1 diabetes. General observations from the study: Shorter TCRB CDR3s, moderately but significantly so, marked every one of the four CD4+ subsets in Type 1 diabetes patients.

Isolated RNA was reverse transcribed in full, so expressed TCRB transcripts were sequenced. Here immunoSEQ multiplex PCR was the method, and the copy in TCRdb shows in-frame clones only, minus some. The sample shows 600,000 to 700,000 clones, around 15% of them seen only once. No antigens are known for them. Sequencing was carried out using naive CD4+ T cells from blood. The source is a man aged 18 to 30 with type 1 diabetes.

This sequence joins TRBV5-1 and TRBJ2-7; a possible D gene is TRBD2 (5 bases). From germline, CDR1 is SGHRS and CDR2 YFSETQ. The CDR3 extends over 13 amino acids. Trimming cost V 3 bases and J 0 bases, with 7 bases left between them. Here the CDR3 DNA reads TGCGCCAGCAGCTCCGGGATCTCCTACGAGCAGTACTTC. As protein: CASSSGISYEQYF.

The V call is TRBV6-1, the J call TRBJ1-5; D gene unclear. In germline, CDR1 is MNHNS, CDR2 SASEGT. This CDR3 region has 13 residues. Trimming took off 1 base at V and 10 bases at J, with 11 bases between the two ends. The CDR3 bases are TGTGCCAGCAGTGAAGGTGGTAGGGCCCCCCAGCATTTT. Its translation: CASSEGGRAPQHF.

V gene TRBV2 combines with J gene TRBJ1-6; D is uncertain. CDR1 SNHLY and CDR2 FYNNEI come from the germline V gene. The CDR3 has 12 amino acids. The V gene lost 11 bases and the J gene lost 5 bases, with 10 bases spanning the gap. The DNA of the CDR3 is TGTGCCGTCACAAGGGATAATTCACCCCTCCACTTT. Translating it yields CAVTRDNSPLHF.

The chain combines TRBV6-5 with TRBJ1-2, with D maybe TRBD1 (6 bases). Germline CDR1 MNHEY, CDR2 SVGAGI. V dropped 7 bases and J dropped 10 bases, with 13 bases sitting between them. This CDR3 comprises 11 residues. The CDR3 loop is CASMSGTHYTF. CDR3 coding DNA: TGTGCCAGCATGTCGGGGACACACTACACCTTC.

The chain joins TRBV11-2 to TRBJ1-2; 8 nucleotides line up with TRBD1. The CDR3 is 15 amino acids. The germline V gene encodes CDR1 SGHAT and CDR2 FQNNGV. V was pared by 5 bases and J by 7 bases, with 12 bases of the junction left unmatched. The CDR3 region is CASSLNGQGRAGYTF. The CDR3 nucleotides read TGTGCCAGCAGCCTCAATGGACAGGGCCGGGCTGGCTACACCTTC.

The CDR3 spells CAIGDRASNTGELFF. For the CDR3, the DNA is TGTGCCATCGGGGACAGGGCCTCGAACACCGGGGAGCTGTTTTTT. The rearrangement links TRBV10-3 to TRBJ2-2, with TRBD1 identical over 9 bases. The ends lost 8 bases at V and 0 bases at J; junction bases unmatched: 4. From germline, CDR1 is ENHRY and CDR2 SYGVKD. This CDR3 is 15 amino acids long.

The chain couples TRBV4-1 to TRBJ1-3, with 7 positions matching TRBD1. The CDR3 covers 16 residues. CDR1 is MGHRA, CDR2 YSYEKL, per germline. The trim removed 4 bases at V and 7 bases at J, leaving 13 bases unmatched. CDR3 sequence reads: CASSRPPGTERNTIYF. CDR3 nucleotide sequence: TGCGCCAGCAGCCGCCCCCCCGGGACAGAGAGGAACACCATATATTTT.

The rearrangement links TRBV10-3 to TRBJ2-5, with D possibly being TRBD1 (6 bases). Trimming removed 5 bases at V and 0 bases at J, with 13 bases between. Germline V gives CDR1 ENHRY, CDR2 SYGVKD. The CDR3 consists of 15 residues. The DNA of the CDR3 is TGTGCCATCAGTCCCGCAACAGGGCACCAAGAGACCCAGTACTTC. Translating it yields CAISPATGHQETQYF.

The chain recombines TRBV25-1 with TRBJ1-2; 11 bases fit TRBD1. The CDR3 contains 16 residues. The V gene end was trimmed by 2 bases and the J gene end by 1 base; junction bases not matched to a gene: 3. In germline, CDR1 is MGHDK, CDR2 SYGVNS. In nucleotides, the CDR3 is TGTGCCAGCAGTGAAGGGACAGGGGGAGTTAACTATGGCTACACCTTC. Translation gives CASSEGTGGVNYGYTF.

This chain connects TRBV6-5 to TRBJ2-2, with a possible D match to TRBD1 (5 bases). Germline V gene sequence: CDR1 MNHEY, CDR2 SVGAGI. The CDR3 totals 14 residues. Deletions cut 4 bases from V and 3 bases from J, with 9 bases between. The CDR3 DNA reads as TGTGCCAGCAGTTTTGGACAAGACACCGGGGAGCTGTTTTTT. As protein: CASSFGQDTGELFF.

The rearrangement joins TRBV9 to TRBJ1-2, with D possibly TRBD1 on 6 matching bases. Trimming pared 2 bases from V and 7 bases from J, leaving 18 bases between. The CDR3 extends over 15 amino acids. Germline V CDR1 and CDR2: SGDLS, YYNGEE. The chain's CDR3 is CASSVASGTKGGYTF. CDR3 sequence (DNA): TGTGCCAGCAGCGTCGCATCCGGGACAAAGGGTGGCTACACCTTC.

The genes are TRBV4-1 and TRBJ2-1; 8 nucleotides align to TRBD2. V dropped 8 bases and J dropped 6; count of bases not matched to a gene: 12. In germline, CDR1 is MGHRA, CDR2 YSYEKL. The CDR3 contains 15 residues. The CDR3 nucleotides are TGCGCCAGCGGGACTGGCGGGGGGCTGGGCAATGAGCAGTTCTTC. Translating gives CASGTGGGLGNEQFF.

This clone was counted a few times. The DNA for the CDR3 is TGTGCCTGGCTTCGAATCGGGACAGCGAACACTGAAGCTTTCTTT. Amino acid sequence: CAWLRIGTANTEAFF. The chain joins TRBV30 to TRBJ1-1; 7 nucleotides match TRBD1. Germline CDR1 GTSNPN, CDR2 SVGIG (reference sequence). This CDR3 is built from 15 residues. Losses at the gene ends were 5 bases for V and 1 base for J; bases not matched to a gene: 10.

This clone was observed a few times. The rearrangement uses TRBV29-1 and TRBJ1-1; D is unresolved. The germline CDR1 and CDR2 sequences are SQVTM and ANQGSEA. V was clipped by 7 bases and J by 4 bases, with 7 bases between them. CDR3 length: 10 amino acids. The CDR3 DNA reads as TGCAGCGGGAAGGGCACTGAAGCTTTCTTT. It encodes CSGKGTEAFF.

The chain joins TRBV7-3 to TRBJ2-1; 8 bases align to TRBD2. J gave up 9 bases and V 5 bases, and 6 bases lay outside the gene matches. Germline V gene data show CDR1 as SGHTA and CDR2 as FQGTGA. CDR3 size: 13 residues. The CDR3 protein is CASSLGRDGEQFF. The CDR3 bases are TGTGCCAGCAGCCTCGGGAGGGACGGTGAGCAGTTCTTC. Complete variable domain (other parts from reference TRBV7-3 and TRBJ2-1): GAGVSQTPSNKVTEKGKYVELRCDPISGHTALYWYRQSLGQGPEFLIYFQGTGAADDSGLPNDRFFAVRPEGSVSTLKIQRTERGDSAVYLCASSLGRDGEQFFGPGTRLTVL.

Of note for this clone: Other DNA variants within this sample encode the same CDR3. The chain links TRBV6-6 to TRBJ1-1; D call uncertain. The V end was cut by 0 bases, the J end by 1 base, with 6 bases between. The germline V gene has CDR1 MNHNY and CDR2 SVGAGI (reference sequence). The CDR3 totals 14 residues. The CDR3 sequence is CASSYSPGNTEAFF. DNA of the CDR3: TGTGCCAGCAGTTACTCGCCAGGGAACACTGAAGCTTTCTTT.

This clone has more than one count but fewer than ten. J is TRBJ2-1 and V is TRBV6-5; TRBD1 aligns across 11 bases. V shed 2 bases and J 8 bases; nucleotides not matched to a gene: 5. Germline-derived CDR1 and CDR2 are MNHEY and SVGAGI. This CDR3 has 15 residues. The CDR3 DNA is TGTGCCAGCAGTTACCGGGACAGGGGGTTATATGAGCAGTTCTTC. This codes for CASSYRDRGLYEQFF.

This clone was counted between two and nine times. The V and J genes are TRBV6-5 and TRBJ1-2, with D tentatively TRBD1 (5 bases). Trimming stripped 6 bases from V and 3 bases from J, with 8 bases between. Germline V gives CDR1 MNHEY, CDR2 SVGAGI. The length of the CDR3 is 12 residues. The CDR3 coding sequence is TGTGCCAGCAGCGGGGCCTACTATGGCTACACCTTC. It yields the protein CASSGAYYGYTF.

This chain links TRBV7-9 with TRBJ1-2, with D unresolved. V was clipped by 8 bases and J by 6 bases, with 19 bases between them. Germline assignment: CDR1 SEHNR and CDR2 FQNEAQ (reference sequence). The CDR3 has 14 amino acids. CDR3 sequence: CASVNHPIIDGYTF. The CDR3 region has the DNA TGTGCCAGCGTCAACCATCCAATAATCGATGGCTACACCTTC.

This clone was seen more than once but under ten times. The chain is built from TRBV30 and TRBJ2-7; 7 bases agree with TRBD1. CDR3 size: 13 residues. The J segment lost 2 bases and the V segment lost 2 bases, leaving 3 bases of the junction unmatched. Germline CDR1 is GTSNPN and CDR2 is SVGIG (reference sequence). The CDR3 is CAWSPQGPYEQYF. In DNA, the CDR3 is TGTGCCTGGAGTCCACAGGGGCCCTACGAGCAGTACTTC.

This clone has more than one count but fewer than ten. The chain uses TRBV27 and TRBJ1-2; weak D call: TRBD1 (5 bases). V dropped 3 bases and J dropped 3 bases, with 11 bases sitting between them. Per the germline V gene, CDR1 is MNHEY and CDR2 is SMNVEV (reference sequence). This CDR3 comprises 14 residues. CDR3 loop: CASSLGQGDYGYTF. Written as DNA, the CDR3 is TGTGCCAGCAGTTTGGGGCAGGGAGACTATGGCTACACCTTC.

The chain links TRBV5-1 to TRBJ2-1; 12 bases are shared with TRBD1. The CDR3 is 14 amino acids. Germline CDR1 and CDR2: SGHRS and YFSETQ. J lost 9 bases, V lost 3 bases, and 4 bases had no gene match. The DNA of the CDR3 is TGCGCCAGCAGCTCGGGACAGGGGGCGGCTGAGCAGTTCTTC. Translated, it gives CASSSGQGAAEQFF.

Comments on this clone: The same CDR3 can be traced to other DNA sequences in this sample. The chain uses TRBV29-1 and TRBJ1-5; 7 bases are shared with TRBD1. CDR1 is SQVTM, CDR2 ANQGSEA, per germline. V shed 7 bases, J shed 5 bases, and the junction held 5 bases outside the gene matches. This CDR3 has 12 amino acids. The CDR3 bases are TGCAGCGCTCGGACAGGAGATCAGCCCCAGCATTTT. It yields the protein CSARTGDQPQHF.

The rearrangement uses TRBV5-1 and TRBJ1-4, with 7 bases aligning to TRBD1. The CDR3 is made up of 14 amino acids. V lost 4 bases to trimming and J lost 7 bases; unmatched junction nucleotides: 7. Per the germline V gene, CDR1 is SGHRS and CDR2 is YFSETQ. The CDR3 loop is CASSPGQPGEKLFF. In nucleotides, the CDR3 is TGCGCCAGCAGCCCGGGACAGCCTGGTGAAAAACTGTTTTTT.

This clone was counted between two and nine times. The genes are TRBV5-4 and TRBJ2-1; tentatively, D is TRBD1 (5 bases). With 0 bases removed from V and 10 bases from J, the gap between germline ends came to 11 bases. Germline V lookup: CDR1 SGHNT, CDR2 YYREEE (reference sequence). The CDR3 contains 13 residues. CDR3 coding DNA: TGTGCCAGCAGCTTGGACGGGTGGACAGAGCAGTTCTTC. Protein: CASSLDGWTEQFF.

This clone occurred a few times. CDR3 sequence (DNA): TGTGCCAGCAGCTCCGGGGGGGATGCGGACATTCAGTACTTC. Its protein product is CASSSGGDADIQYF. The chain combines TRBV11-2 with TRBJ2-4; 8 nucleotides agree with TRBD2. CDR3 length: 14 residues. The V and J ends lost 4 bases and 8 bases, in that order; junction bases with no gene match: 7. Germline CDR1 reads SGHAT; CDR2 reads FQNNGV.

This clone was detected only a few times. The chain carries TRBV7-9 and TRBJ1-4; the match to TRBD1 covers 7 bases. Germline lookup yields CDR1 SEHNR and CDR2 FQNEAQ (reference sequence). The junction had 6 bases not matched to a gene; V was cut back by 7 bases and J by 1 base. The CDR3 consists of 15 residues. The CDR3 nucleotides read TGTGCCAGCAACTCCGGGGACAGAACTAATGAAAAACTGTTTTTT. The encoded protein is CASNSGDRTNEKLFF.